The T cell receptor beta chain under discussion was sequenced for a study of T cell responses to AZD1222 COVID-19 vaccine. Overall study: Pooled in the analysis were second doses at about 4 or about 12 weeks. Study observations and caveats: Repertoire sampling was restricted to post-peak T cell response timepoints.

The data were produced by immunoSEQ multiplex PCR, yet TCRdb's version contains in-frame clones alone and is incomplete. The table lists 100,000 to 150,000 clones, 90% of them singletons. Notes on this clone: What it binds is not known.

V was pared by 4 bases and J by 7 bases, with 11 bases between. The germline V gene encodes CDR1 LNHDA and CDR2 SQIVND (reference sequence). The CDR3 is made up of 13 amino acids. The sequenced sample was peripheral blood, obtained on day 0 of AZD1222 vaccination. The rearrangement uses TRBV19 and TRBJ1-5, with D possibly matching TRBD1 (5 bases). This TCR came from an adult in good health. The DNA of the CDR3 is TGTGCCAGTAGTAGGGGGGGAGAACAGCCCCAGCATTTT. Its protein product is CASSRGGEQPQHF.